Sequencing of this T cell receptor (beta chain) was carried out in a study of spatial heterogeneity in lung cancer. In the study overall: Each time, sequencing found more beta-chain sequences than alpha-chain sequences.

By its share, this clonotype is medium-sized. A library made for alpha chains picked up this beta chain off target, so its size means little. Unique molecular identifiers tagged every individual TCR cDNA molecule. TCRdb fed the 5' RACE reads into MiXCR, producing one record per CDR3 protein. The table shows under 2,500 distinct CDR3 sequences, with about 7.6% occurring only once. The sample's time point: sample taken at primary tumor resection. Unsorted whole RNA of tumor, nontumor lung or frozen PBMC was sequenced. The donors were about 72 patients with non-small cell lung cancer that was early-stage and untreated. Germline V gene lookup returns CDR1 SGHRS and CDR2 YFSETQ. Trimming at V came to 4 bases and at J to 9 bases, leaving 7 bases not matched to a gene. This CDR3 comprises 14 residues.

The rearrangement joins TRBV5-1 to TRBJ2-1; 10 nucleotides match TRBD2. This sequence was found in a male donor with early-stage non-small cell lung cancer. This material consisted of normal lung tissue next to the tumor, taken at surgery. CDR3 in amino acids: CASSTGLAVGEQFF. The CDR3 nucleotides are TGCGCCAGCAGCACTGGACTAGCGGTCGGTGAGCAGTTCTTC.